The present entry profiles one T cell receptor beta chain with its context. This record comes from a study of technical replicates of blood from a few donors. Produced via immunoSEQ multiplex PCR; TCRdb's table is partial and in-frame only. The sample carries about 82,000 clones, around 96% recorded once. V dropped 0 bases and J dropped 6 bases, with 8 bases sitting between them. This CDR3 has 14 residues. Per germline, CDR1 MGHDK and CDR2 SYGVNS. The chain uses TRBV25-1 and TRBJ1-4; TRBD1 is a possible D gene (5 bases). This clonotype was obtained from a human donor in good health. What was sequenced was T cells isolated from PBMCs. CDR3 residues: CASSEYRVDEKLFF. The CDR3 region has the DNA TGTGCCAGCAGTGAATACAGGGTAGATGAAAAACTGTTTTTT.